This T cell receptor beta chain appears in the sequencing data of a study of technical replicates of blood from several donors. Deletions cut 3 bases from V and 0 bases from J, with 15 bases between. CDR3 length: 17 amino acids. Germline V lookup: CDR1 GTSNPN, CDR2 SVGIG (reference sequence). The table came from immunoSEQ multiplex PCR; TCRdb's copy has only in-frame clones and leaves some out. The sample lists around 76,000 clones; around 97% were seen once. This receptor was identified in a human donor in good health. The chain employs TRBV30 and TRBJ1-6; D possibly corresponds to TRBD1 (5 bases). The sample consisted of T cells isolated from PBMCs. The CDR3 loop is CAWRDGTASSYNSPLHF. For the CDR3, the DNA is TGTGCCTGGAGGGATGGGACTGCCAGCTCCTATAATTCACCCCTCCACTTT.